This TCR beta chain appears in the sequencing data of a study of T cell responses to AZD1222 COVID-19 vaccine. Overall study results and limits: Unmutated variant regions reportedly attract nearly half of all spike-specific TCRs.

Of note for this clone: Its antigen is not known.

Germline CDR1 and CDR2: SGHVS and FNYEAQ. The CDR3 is made up of 16 amino acids. Trimming removed 5 bases from V and 6 bases from J, with 19 bases in between. Some clones are missing from TCRdb's copy, which holds only in-frame ones; the method was immunoSEQ multiplex PCR. The repertoire holds 150,000 or so clones, with 90% to 95% as singletons. The chain links TRBV7-6 to TRBJ2-2, with D perhaps TRBD2 (5 bases). The source material was peripheral blood, sampled 28 days after the second AZD1222 dose. The source of this sequence is an adult who received the AZD1222 COVID-19 vaccine. The CDR3 nucleotides read TGTGCCAGCAGCAGAGAGCGGCCTAGCTTGTCCGGGGAGCTGTTTTTT. It translates to CASSRERPSLSGELFF.